These T cell receptor beta chains were read from a single sample in a study of shared clonotypes between healthy human individuals. Here immunoSEQ multiplex PCR was the method, and the copy in TCRdb shows in-frame clones only, minus some. The data show approximately 590,000 clones, around 95% seen once. Input material: naive CD8+ T cells sorted from blood. The receptors shown here come from a woman aged 30 to 39 in good health. The CDR3 runs from the conserved cysteine through the conserved F or W. The D gene is left open where the match is weak. Some rows have no size entry. The others give once, few or many, or a class for an expanded clone.

CDR3nt: TGTGCCAGCAGCTTTGGGACTAGCGGCTACAATGAGCAGTTCTTC
CDR3aa: CASSFGTSGYNEQFF
abundance: .
d_gene: TRBD2
j_gene: TRBJ2-1
v_gene: TRBV5-6

CDR3nt: TGTGCCAGCCGCACAGGGTCCAACACCGGGGAGCTGTTTTTT
CDR3aa: CASRTGSNTGELFF
abundance: .
d_gene: .
j_gene: TRBJ2-2
v_gene: TRBV27

CDR3nt: TGTGCCAGCAGTAACGGACCCGGGGAAACCAATCAGCCCCAGCATTTT
CDR3aa: CASSNGPGETNQPQHF
abundance: .
d_gene: .
j_gene: TRBJ1-5
v_gene: TRBV27

CDR3nt: TGTGCCAGCAGCCTACTAGCGGCCTACAATGAGCAGTTCTTC
CDR3aa: CASSLLAAYNEQFF
abundance: .
d_gene: TRBD2
j_gene: TRBJ2-1
v_gene: TRBV7-8

CDR3nt: TGTGCCAGCAGTGAAGGACGGAGGTCCTCCTACGAGCAGTACTTC
CDR3aa: CASSEGRRSSYEQYF
abundance: .
d_gene: .
j_gene: TRBJ2-7
v_gene: TRBV2

CDR3nt: TGTGCCAGCACCCAAGGGTCAGTCCCGGGATCAAACTATGGCTACACCTTC
CDR3aa: CASTQGSVPGSNYGYTF
abundance: .
d_gene: .
j_gene: TRBJ1-2
v_gene: TRBV2

CDR3nt: TGTGCCAGCAGTTACGGGCCCTACGGCAATGAGCAGTTCTTC
CDR3aa: CASSYGPYGNEQFF
abundance: .
d_gene: .
j_gene: TRBJ2-1
v_gene: TRBV27

CDR3nt: TGCGCCAGCAGCCTTAACGGACTAGCGGGCTACAATGAGCAGTTCTTC
CDR3aa: CASSLNGLAGYNEQFF
abundance: .
d_gene: TRBD2
j_gene: TRBJ2-1
v_gene: TRBV4-1

CDR3nt: TGTGCCAGCAGTTTATCCGCGGGTCCCTGGGATGAGCAGTTCTTC
CDR3aa: CASSLSAGPWDEQFF
abundance: .
d_gene: .
j_gene: TRBJ2-1
v_gene: TRBV27

CDR3nt: TGTGCCAGCAGTTTAGGGCAGGGGGCCCTAGCTAACTATGGCTACACCTTC
CDR3aa: CASSLGQGALANYGYTF
abundance: .
d_gene: TRBD1
j_gene: TRBJ1-2
v_gene: TRBV28

CDR3nt: TGTGCCAGCAGTTCCCAGAGTACACCACAGGGGAAGGGCGCAGATACGCAGTATTTT
CDR3aa: CASSSQSTPQGKGADTQYF
abundance: once
d_gene: TRBD1
j_gene: TRBJ2-3
v_gene: TRBV27

CDR3nt: TGTGCCAGCTCACCCGCCATAGTGGAGGGTACCCAAGAGACCCAGTACTTC
CDR3aa: CASSPAIVEGTQETQYF
abundance: .
d_gene: .
j_gene: TRBJ2-5
v_gene: TRBV18

CDR3nt: TGTGCCAGTAGTATAGGGACTCGGGGGACAGCCTCCTACGAGCAGTACTTC
CDR3aa: CASSIGTRGTASYEQYF
abundance: .
d_gene: .
j_gene: TRBJ2-7
v_gene: TRBV19

CDR3nt: TGTGCCAGCAGCCCCCTAGTCGTAGCCGGGGAGCTGTTTTTT
CDR3aa: CASSPLVVAGELFF
abundance: once
d_gene: .
j_gene: TRBJ2-2
v_gene: TRBV5-6

CDR3nt: TGTGCCAGCAGTTTAGATGGTAACGAGCAGTTCTTC
CDR3aa: CASSLDGNEQFF
abundance: .
d_gene: .
j_gene: TRBJ2-1
v_gene: TRBV27

CDR3nt: TGTGCCTGGAGTTCCTCCCATTACGAGCAGTACTTC
CDR3aa: CAWSSSHYEQYF
abundance: .
d_gene: .
j_gene: TRBJ2-7
v_gene: TRBV30

CDR3nt: TGTGCCAGCAGCTTAGATCATCCAGGGCTGAACACTGAAGCTTTCTTT
CDR3aa: CASSLDHPGLNTEAFF
abundance: .
d_gene: .
j_gene: TRBJ1-1
v_gene: TRBV11-2

CDR3nt: TGTGCCAGCAAACCCGGAACCGCCTACGAGCAGTACTTC
CDR3aa: CASKPGTAYEQYF
abundance: .
d_gene: .
j_gene: TRBJ2-7
v_gene: TRBV27

CDR3nt: TGTGCCAGCAGCCCAGAAGGGGTCCCCCTCTACGAGCAGTACTTC
CDR3aa: CASSPEGVPLYEQYF
abundance: .
d_gene: .
j_gene: TRBJ2-7
v_gene: TRBV5-4

CDR3nt: TGTGCCAGCAGCGTAGCGGCTGGAGCCTACGAGCAGTACTTC
CDR3aa: CASSVAAGAYEQYF
abundance: .
d_gene: .
j_gene: TRBJ2-7
v_gene: TRBV9

CDR3nt: TGTGCCAGCAGCCCCAGCGTTGGGGCCTATGAAGAGCAGTTCTTC
CDR3aa: CASSPSVGAYEEQFF
abundance: .
d_gene: .
j_gene: TRBJ2-1
v_gene: TRBV7-9

CDR3nt: TGTGCCATCAGCCGGGACGCCAACGAGCAGTACTTC
CDR3aa: CAISRDANEQYF
abundance: .
d_gene: .
j_gene: TRBJ2-7
v_gene: TRBV10-3

CDR3nt: TGTGCCAGCTCACCACAGGACTCCTACGAGCAGTACTTC
CDR3aa: CASSPQDSYEQYF
abundance: .
d_gene: .
j_gene: TRBJ2-7
v_gene: TRBV18

CDR3nt: TGTGCCAGCAGTTTGGCAAGCTCTGGAAACACCATATATTTT
CDR3aa: CASSLASSGNTIYF
abundance: .
d_gene: .
j_gene: TRBJ1-3
v_gene: TRBV27

CDR3nt: TGTGCCAGCAGTTACGAGACAGGGGGCGCTGGGACTAATGAAAAACTGTTTTTT
CDR3aa: CASSYETGGAGTNEKLFF
abundance: .
d_gene: TRBD1
j_gene: TRBJ1-4
v_gene: TRBV28

CDR3nt: TGTGCCACCAGCAGAGGACAGGGTGGGGGGGAGACCCAGTACTTC
CDR3aa: CATSRGQGGGETQYF
abundance: .
d_gene: .
j_gene: TRBJ2-5
v_gene: TRBV15

CDR3nt: TGCAGCGTGTACAGGGAATCCTACGAGCAGTACTTC
CDR3aa: CSVYRESYEQYF
abundance: once
d_gene: .
j_gene: TRBJ2-7
v_gene: TRBV29-1

CDR3nt: TGTGCCAGCAGCTCCCCTGTAGCGGGAGGGGAAGAGACCCAGTACTTC
CDR3aa: CASSSPVAGGEETQYF
abundance: .
d_gene: TRBD2
j_gene: TRBJ2-5
v_gene: TRBV7-9

CDR3nt: TGTGCCAGCAGTCTTTACCGGGGGATATTAAACTACGAGCAGTACTTC
CDR3aa: CASSLYRGILNYEQYF
abundance: .
d_gene: .
j_gene: TRBJ2-7
v_gene: TRBV27

CDR3nt: TGTGCCATTCGGATTAGACTAGCGGGTTTCGAGCAGTACTTC
CDR3aa: CAIRIRLAGFEQYF
abundance: .
d_gene: TRBD2
j_gene: TRBJ2-7
v_gene: TRBV6-1

CDR3nt: TGTGCCAGCAGCTTTAGCCAGGGGTGGTACGAGCAGTACTTC
CDR3aa: CASSFSQGWYEQYF
abundance: .
d_gene: .
j_gene: TRBJ2-7
v_gene: TRBV13

CDR3nt: TGTGCCAGCAGTGTAGCGGAATCCTACGAGCAGTACTTC
CDR3aa: CASSVAESYEQYF
abundance: .
d_gene: .
j_gene: TRBJ2-7
v_gene: TRBV28

CDR3nt: TGTGCCAGCAGCCCTAGGACGGATAGCACAGATACGCAGTATTTT
CDR3aa: CASSPRTDSTDTQYF
abundance: .
d_gene: .
j_gene: TRBJ2-3
v_gene: TRBV11-3

CDR3nt: TGTGCCAGCAGCCTGCACGGCGTCAATCAGCCCCAGCATTTT
CDR3aa: CASSLHGVNQPQHF
abundance: .
d_gene: .
j_gene: TRBJ1-5
v_gene: TRBV14

CDR3nt: TGCGCCAGCAGCAGGGCAACGGGAGGTCACCAAAACTACGAGCAGTACTTC
CDR3aa: CASSRATGGHQNYEQYF
abundance: .
d_gene: .
j_gene: TRBJ2-7
v_gene: TRBV21-1

CDR3nt: TGTGCCAGCAGGACATCAGAGCTAGCGGGAGTGGAGACCCAGTACTTC
CDR3aa: CASRTSELAGVETQYF
abundance: .
d_gene: TRBD2
j_gene: TRBJ2-5
v_gene: TRBV2

CDR3nt: TGTGCCAGCAGCTCACCCACCGGGGAGCTGTTTTTT
CDR3aa: CASSSPTGELFF
abundance: .
d_gene: .
j_gene: TRBJ2-2
v_gene: TRBV5-4

CDR3nt: TGTGCCAGCAGTGGACGGAATGTCAATCAGCCCCAGCATTTT
CDR3aa: CASSGRNVNQPQHF
abundance: .
d_gene: .
j_gene: TRBJ1-5
v_gene: TRBV6-1

CDR3nt: TGTGCCAGCAGCCCCAGCGGTGCAGTACGCGGGGAGCTGTTTTTT
CDR3aa: CASSPSGAVRGELFF
abundance: .
d_gene: .
j_gene: TRBJ2-2
v_gene: TRBV7-9

CDR3nt: TGCGCCAGCAGCTTGGGTGAGGTCGGCAATCAGCCCCAGCATTTT
CDR3aa: CASSLGEVGNQPQHF
abundance: .
d_gene: .
j_gene: TRBJ1-5
v_gene: TRBV5-1

CDR3nt: TGTGCCAGCAGCTTCGGTGTCGAGCAGTACTTC
CDR3aa: CASSFGVEQYF
abundance: once
d_gene: .
j_gene: TRBJ2-7
v_gene: TRBV7-2

CDR3nt: TGTGCCAGCAGCTATGACAGGAACTATGGCTACACCTTC
CDR3aa: CASSYDRNYGYTF
abundance: .
d_gene: .
j_gene: TRBJ1-2
v_gene: TRBV5-4

CDR3nt: TGTGCCAGCAGTTATCCCGGGACTAGCGAGTTCTTC
CDR3aa: CASSYPGTSEFF
abundance: once
d_gene: TRBD2
j_gene: TRBJ2-1
v_gene: TRBV6-5

CDR3nt: TGTGCCAGCAGTGATTCACCCCCGGGGACCGGGGAGCTGTTTTTT
CDR3aa: CASSDSPPGTGELFF
abundance: .
d_gene: .
j_gene: TRBJ2-2
v_gene: TRBV2

CDR3nt: TGTGCCAGCAGTTTGGGACTAGCGGGAGAAGAGCAGTACTTC
CDR3aa: CASSLGLAGEEQYF
abundance: .
d_gene: TRBD2
j_gene: TRBJ2-7
v_gene: TRBV27

CDR3nt: TGTGCCAGCATCGAGGGCACTGAAGCTTTCTTT
CDR3aa: CASIEGTEAFF
abundance: .
d_gene: .
j_gene: TRBJ1-1
v_gene: TRBV5-4

CDR3nt: TGCGCCAGCAGCCCCGGCTCCGGTACCTACGAGCAGTACTTC
CDR3aa: CASSPGSGTYEQYF
abundance: .
d_gene: .
j_gene: TRBJ2-7
v_gene: TRBV5-1

CDR3nt: TGTGCCAGCAGTTTAATAAGGAGGGCACCGGGCTCCTACAATGAGCAGTTCTTC
CDR3aa: CASSLIRRAPGSYNEQFF
abundance: .
d_gene: .
j_gene: TRBJ2-1
v_gene: TRBV27

CDR3nt: TGTGCCAGCAGTACCAGACTCGCGAACACCGGGGAGCTGTTTTTT
CDR3aa: CASSTRLANTGELFF
abundance: .
d_gene: .
j_gene: TRBJ2-2
v_gene: TRBV28

CDR3nt: TGCGCCAGCAGCCAAGGGGTCCTCGGGACAGCTTACAATGAGCAGTTCTTC
CDR3aa: CASSQGVLGTAYNEQFF
abundance: .
d_gene: TRBD1
j_gene: TRBJ2-1
v_gene: TRBV4-1